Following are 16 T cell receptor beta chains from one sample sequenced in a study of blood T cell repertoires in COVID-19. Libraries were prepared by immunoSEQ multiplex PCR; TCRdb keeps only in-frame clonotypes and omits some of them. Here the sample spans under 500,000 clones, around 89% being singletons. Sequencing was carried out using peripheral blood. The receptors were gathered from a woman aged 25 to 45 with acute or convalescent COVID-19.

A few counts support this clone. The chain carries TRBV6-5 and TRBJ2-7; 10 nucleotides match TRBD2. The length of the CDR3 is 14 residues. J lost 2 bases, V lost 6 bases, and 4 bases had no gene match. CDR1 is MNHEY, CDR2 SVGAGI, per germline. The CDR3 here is CASRNSGGPYEQYF. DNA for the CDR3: TGTGCCAGCAGGAATAGCGGGGGGCCCTACGAGCAGTACTTC.

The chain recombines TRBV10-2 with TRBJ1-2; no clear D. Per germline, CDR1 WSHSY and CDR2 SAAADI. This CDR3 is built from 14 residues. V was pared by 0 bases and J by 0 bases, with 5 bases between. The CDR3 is CASSESTSNYGYTF. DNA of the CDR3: TGCGCCAGCAGTGAGTCGACATCTAACTATGGCTACACCTTC.

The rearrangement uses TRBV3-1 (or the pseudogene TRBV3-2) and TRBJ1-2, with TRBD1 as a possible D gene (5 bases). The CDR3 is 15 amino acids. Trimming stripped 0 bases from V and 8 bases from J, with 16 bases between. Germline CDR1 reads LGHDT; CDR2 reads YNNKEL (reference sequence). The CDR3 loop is CASSQEVRRRGGYTF. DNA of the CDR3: TGTGCCAGCAGCCAAGAAGTCAGGAGAAGGGGCGGCTACACCTTC.

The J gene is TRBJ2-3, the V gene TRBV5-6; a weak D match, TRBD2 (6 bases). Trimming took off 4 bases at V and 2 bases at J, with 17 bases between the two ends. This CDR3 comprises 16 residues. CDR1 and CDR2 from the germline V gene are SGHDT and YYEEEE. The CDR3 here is CASSTRDSAYTDTQYF. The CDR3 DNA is TGTGCCAGCAGCACTCGGGACTCCGCTTACACAGATACGCAGTATTTT.

The DNA of the CDR3 is TGTGCCAGCAGCCGGACAGGGGGCTCCTACGAGCAGTACTTC. As protein: CASSRTGGSYEQYF. The genes are TRBV2 and TRBJ2-7; 10 bases line up with TRBD1. The germline V gene has CDR1 SNHLY and CDR2 FYNNEI. The CDR3 sequence is 14 residues long. V shed 6 bases, J shed 0 bases, and the junction held 2 bases outside the gene matches.

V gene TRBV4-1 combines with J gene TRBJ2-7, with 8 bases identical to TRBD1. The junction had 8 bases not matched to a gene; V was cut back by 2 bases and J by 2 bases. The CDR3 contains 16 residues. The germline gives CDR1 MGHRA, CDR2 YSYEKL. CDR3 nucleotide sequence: TGCGCCAGCAGCCAAAGTCGGTCGACAGGGGCCTACGAGCAGTACTTC. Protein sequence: CASSQSRSTGAYEQYF.

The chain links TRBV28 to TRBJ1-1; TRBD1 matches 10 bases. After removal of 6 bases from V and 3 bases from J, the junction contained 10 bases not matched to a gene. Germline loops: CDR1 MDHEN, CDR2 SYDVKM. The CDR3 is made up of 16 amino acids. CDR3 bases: TGTGCCAGCAGCCTGGGACAGGGGAACCCTGACACTGAAGCTTTCTTT. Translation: CASSLGQGNPDTEAFF.

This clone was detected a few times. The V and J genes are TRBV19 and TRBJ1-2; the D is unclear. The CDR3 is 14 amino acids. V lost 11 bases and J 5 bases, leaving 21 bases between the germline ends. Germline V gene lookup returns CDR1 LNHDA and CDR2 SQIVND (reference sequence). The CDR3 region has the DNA TGTGCCTCTCACGTTGCCCGGGGTGGGTATGGCTACACCTTC. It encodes CASHVARGGYGYTF.

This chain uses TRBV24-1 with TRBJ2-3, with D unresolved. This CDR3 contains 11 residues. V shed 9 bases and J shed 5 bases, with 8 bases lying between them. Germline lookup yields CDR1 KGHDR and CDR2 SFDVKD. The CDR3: CATPVRDTQYF. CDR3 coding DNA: TGTGCCACCCCTGTCCGAGATACGCAGTATTTT.

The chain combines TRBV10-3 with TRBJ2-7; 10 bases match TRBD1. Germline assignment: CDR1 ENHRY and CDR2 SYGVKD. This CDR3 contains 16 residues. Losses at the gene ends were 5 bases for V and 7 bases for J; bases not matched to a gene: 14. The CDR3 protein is CAISLEPGTGEEEQYF. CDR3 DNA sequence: TGTGCCATCAGTTTAGAGCCCGGGACAGGGGAAGAGGAGCAGTACTTC.

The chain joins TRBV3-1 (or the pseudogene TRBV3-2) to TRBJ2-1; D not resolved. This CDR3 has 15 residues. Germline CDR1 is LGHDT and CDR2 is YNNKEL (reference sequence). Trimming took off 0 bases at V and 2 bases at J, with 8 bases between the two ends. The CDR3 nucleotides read TGTGCCAGCAGCCAAGAGTCACTACCCTACAATGAGCAGTTCTTC. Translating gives CASSQESLPYNEQFF.

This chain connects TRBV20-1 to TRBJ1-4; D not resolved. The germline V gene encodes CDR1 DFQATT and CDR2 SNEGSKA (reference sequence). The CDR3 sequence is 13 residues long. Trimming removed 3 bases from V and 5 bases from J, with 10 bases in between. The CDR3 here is CSASTGLNEKLFF. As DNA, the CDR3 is TGCAGTGCTAGTACCGGGTTGAATGAAAAACTGTTTTTT.

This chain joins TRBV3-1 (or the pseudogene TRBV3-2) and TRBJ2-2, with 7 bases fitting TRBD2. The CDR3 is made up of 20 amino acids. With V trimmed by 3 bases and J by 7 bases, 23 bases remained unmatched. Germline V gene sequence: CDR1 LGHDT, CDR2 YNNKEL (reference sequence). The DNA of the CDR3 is TGTGCCAGCAGCCAGTTGTTCAAGCGGGGTCATATGAGAAAGGACGGGGAGCTGTTTTTT. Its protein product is CASSQLFKRGHMRKDGELFF.

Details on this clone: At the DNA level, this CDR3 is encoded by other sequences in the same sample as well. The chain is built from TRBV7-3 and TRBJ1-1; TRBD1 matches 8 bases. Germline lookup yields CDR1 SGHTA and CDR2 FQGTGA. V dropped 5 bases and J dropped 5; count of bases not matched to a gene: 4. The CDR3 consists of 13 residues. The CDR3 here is CASSRTGGTEAFF. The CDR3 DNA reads TGTGCCAGCAGCCGTACAGGGGGGACTGAAGCTTTCTTT.

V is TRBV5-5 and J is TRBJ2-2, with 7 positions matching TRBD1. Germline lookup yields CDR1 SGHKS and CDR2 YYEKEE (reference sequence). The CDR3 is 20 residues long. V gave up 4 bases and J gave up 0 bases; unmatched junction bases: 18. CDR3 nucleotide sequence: TGTGCCAGCAGCCTACTCGATCTAGACAGGGCTGGTACGAACACCGGGGAGCTGTTTTTT. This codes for CASSLLDLDRAGTNTGELFF.

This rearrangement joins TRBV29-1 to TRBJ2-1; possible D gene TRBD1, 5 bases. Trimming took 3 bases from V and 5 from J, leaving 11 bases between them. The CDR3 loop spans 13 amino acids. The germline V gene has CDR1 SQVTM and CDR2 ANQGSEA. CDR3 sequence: CSVDRRAHNEQFF. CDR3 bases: TGCAGCGTTGACCGCAGGGCACACAATGAGCAGTTCTTC.